This TCR beta chain is from a study of T cells expressing NK-cell markers. Study context: The study drew TCR beta repertoires from sorted CD3+CD56+NKG2C+, CD3+CD56+NKG2C- and CD3+CD56-NKG2C+ T cells.

The authors made TCR beta cDNA libraries by 5'RACE template switching. This switching added a universal primer site and UMIs. Reanalyzing the 5' RACE reads, TCRdb keeps one entry per CDR3 protein, without DNA. With about 150,000 distinct CDR3 sequences in the sample, the ten largest clones hold about 19%. CDR3 length: 16 residues. Sequencing was performed on blood T cells: a sorted CD56 or NKG2C T cell subset, CD4+ or CD8+ T cells, or bulk PBMC T cells (not recorded which). This chain uses TRBV12-3 or TRBV12-4 with TRBJ2-7; TCRdb returns TRBD2, unconfirmable since there is no DNA. This clonotype was sampled from a man aged 18-75 years in good health. CDR3 in amino acids: CASSETSGGPRYEQYF.